This is a list of T cell receptor beta chains from one sample in a study of cytomegalovirus exposure and HLA in healthy donors. Generated by immunoSEQ multiplex PCR, the TCRdb table keeps only in-frame clones and is missing some. The repertoire holds about 160,000 clones, with approximately 80% as singletons. Sequenced material: PBMCs. The receptors originated from a man aged 35-49 years in good health and CMV-seropositive. The CDR3 runs from the conserved cysteine through the conserved F or W. The D gene is left open where the match is weak. Only part of the rows carry a size: once, few, many, or a class if the clone is expanded.

>TRBV4-1|TRBD1|few|TRBJ2-7
CASSQAPGQAIEQYF
TGCGCCAGCAGCCAAGCCCCGGGACAGGCAATAGAGCAGTACTTC
>TRBV15|TRBD2|.|TRBJ2-3
CATSRDGSGGIPGTDTQYF
TGTGCCACCAGCAGAGATGGCAGCGGGGGTATCCCTGGCACAGATACGCAGTATTTT
>TRBV5-6|.|.|TRBJ2-2
CASSLAGGLPTGELFF
TGTGCCAGCAGCTTGGCCGGGGGTCTCCCCACCGGGGAGCTGTTTTTT
>TRBV28|.|few|TRBJ2-2
CASSSLALNTGELFF
TGTGCCAGCAGTTCGCTAGCGCTTAACACCGGGGAGCTGTTTTTT
>TRBV7-9|.|.|TRBJ1-1
CASSTEGGAGAFF
TGTGCCAGCAGCACGGAGGGGGGGGCCGGAGCTTTCTTT
>TRBV28|TRBD1|.|TRBJ2-3
CASSLPPGQGTDTQYF
TGTGCCAGCAGTTTGCCCCCCGGACAGGGTACAGATACGCAGTATTTT
>TRBV5-4|.|once|TRBJ1-2
CASSLRGNYGYTF
TGTGCCAGCAGCTTACGGGGGAACTATGGCTACACCTTC
>TRBV13|.|.|TRBJ2-3
CASSFVPGEQTDTQYF
TGTGCCAGCAGCTTCGTTCCTGGAGAGCAGACAGATACGCAGTATTTT
>TRBV9|.|.|TRBJ2-7
CASSVGGQGGEQYF
TGTGCCAGCAGCGTAGGAGGGCAAGGAGGCGAGCAGTACTTC
>TRBV9|.|.|TRBJ2-7
CATYSARGVSEQYF
TGTGCCACCTATTCTGCCAGGGGAGTCAGCGAGCAGTACTTC
>TRBV28|.|.|TRBJ1-1
CASSPRGANLRTEAFF
TGTGCCAGCAGTCCTCGGGGGGCAAATCTGAGGACTGAAGCTTTCTTT
>TRBV20-1|.|.|TRBJ2-5
CSARSETQYF
TGCAGTGCCCGTAGCGAGACCCAGTACTTC
>TRBV30|.|.|TRBJ1-5
CAWSWAGVGGNQPQHF
TGTGCCTGGAGTTGGGCAGGGGTCGGGGGCAATCAGCCCCAGCATTTT
>TRBV19|TRBD2|.|TRBJ2-3
CASSPGLAGAPDTQYF
TGTGCCAGTAGCCCCGGACTAGCGGGAGCCCCAGATACGCAGTATTTT
>TRBV19|.|.|TRBJ2-7
CASTQGSSPEHEQYF
TGTGCCAGTACCCAAGGATCGTCTCCGGAGCACGAGCAGTACTTC
>TRBV7-9|TRBD2|.|TRBJ2-5
CASSRLAVQETQYF
TGTGCCAGCAGCCGGCTAGCGGTACAAGAGACCCAGTACTTC
>TRBV18|.|.|TRBJ1-4
CASSLNSATATNEKLFF
TGTGCCAGCTCACTCAACTCAGCGACCGCAACTAATGAAAAACTGTTTTTT
>TRBV2|TRBD2|.|TRBJ2-1
CASQREINNEQFF
TGTGCCAGCCAGCGGGAGATTAACAATGAGCAGTTCTTC
>TRBV28|TRBD2|.|TRBJ2-7
CASSLSGTPVKQYF
TGTGCCAGCAGTCTTAGCGGGACCCCTGTCAAGCAGTACTTC
>TRBV14|TRBD2|.|TRBJ2-2
CASSIGRVTGELFF
TGTGCCAGCAGCATAGGGAGGGTCACCGGGGAGCTGTTTTTT